The 13 T cell receptor beta chains below all came from one sample that was sequenced in a study of CD8+ T cells in alopecia areata. Treatment noted: oral pan-JAK inhibitor, 5-10 mg twice daily. In each case, RNA was isolated and then reverse transcribed into cDNA as the sequencing template. Sequencing used immunoSEQ multiplex PCR; TCRdb keeps in-frame clones, though not all of them. The data contain roughly 100,000 clones, around 44% of them singletons. The material sequenced was CD8+ T cells sorted from blood, taken at week 24, from a patient treated with tofacitinib. The origin of the receptors is a human donor with alopecia areata.

This sequence joins TRBV29-1 and TRBJ1-2, with D possibly matching TRBD1 (6 bases). The CDR3 consists of 16 residues. V lost 3 bases and J lost 8, with 25 bases in between. Germline V CDR1 and CDR2: SQVTM, ANQGSEA. The CDR3 DNA reads as TGCAGCGTTGATGGTCCGCGAGACAGGAAGTTTCGAGGCTACACCTTC. Translation gives CSVDGPRDRKFRGYTF.

The rearrangement uses TRBV10-2 and TRBJ2-7; D remains ambiguous. The CDR3 covers 13 residues. Trimming pared 6 bases from V and 3 bases from J, leaving 12 bases between. From germline, CDR1 is WSHSY and CDR2 SAAADI. The CDR3: CASSVADLYEQYF. The DNA for the CDR3 is TGCGCCAGCAGCGTGGCGGACCTCTACGAGCAGTACTTC.

The chain uses TRBV5-1 and TRBJ2-7, with D maybe TRBD2 (6 bases). The CDR3 sequence is 13 residues long. Germline CDR1 and CDR2: SGHRS and YFSETQ. V dropped 2 bases and J dropped 2 bases, with 8 bases sitting between them. The CDR3 reads CASSLTGAYEQYF. Here the CDR3 DNA reads TGCGCCAGCAGCTTAACGGGAGCCTACGAGCAGTACTTC.

V and J are TRBV7-2 and TRBJ2-7, with TRBD2 matching 10 bases. CDR1 is SGHTA, CDR2 FQGNSA, per germline. With 4 bases clipped from V and 4 bases from J, the junction kept 10 bases outside the gene matches. The CDR3 runs to 16 residues. This chain's CDR3 is CASSSTLAGDGYEQYF. CDR3 sequence (DNA): TGTGCCAGCAGCTCCACCCTAGCGGGAGACGGGTACGAGCAGTACTTC.

The rearrangement joins TRBV29-1 to TRBJ2-5, with 16 bases fitting TRBD2. CDR3 length: 16 amino acids. V lost 6 bases and J lost 5; bases outside the gene matches: 9. Germline V gene data show CDR1 as SQVTM and CDR2 as ANQGSEA. This CDR3 is CSVAGTSGRALETQYF. CDR3 coding DNA: TGCAGCGTCGCCGGGACTAGCGGGAGGGCCTTGGAGACCCAGTACTTC.

The rearrangement uses TRBV4-1 and TRBJ1-1, with 9 positions matching TRBD1. The J segment lost 7 bases and the V segment lost 3 bases, leaving 12 bases of the junction unmatched. In germline, CDR1 is MGHRA, CDR2 YSYEKL. CDR3 size: 16 residues. CDR3 in amino acids: CASSHTGGDFNIEAFF. For the CDR3, the DNA is TGCGCCAGCAGCCATACAGGGGGCGATTTTAATATTGAAGCTTTCTTT.

The table lists this clone with a few counts. The chain couples TRBV28 to TRBJ2-5; 12 nucleotides align to TRBD2. CDR1 is MDHEN, CDR2 SYDVKM, per germline. The CDR3 is 15 residues long. Unmatched junction bases numbered 5, after V lost 3 bases and J lost 6 bases. CDR3 in amino acids: CASSLRLAGVQTQYF. Here the CDR3 DNA reads TGTGCCAGCAGTTTGAGACTAGCGGGAGTTCAGACCCAGTACTTC.

This clone has a handful of counts. The CDR3 spells CASLGASSSYNEQFF. CDR3 sequence (DNA): TGTGCCAGCTTGGGCGCCTCCAGCTCCTACAATGAGCAGTTCTTC. The V call is TRBV7-9, the J call TRBJ2-1; D ambiguous. The CDR3 has 15 amino acids. The germline CDR1 and CDR2 sequences are SEHNR and FQNEAQ (reference sequence). V lost 8 bases, J lost 0 bases, and 14 bases lay in between.

The chain has TRBV29-1 and TRBJ2-1; TRBD1 aligns across 9 bases. Germline V gene sequence: CDR1 SQVTM, CDR2 ANQGSEA. The length of the CDR3 is 15 residues. V shed 1 base, J shed 9 bases, and the junction held 10 bases outside the gene matches. CDR3 in amino acids: CSVEGVEGTGSEQFF. The DNA for the CDR3 is TGCAGCGTTGAAGGCGTGGAAGGGACAGGGTCTGAGCAGTTCTTC.

The chain combines TRBV7-6 with TRBJ1-1; D call uncertain. This CDR3 is 15 amino acids long. The germline V and J ends were trimmed by 3 bases and 2 bases, with 13 bases remaining between them. Germline CDR1 is SGHVS and CDR2 is FNYEAQ. The CDR3 sequence is CASSLGAHINTEAFF. The DNA for the CDR3 is TGTGCCAGCAGCTTGGGCGCGCATATTAACACTGAAGCTTTCTTT.

The chain combines TRBV29-1 with TRBJ2-1; 11 bases fit TRBD2. In germline, CDR1 is SQVTM, CDR2 ANQGSEA. V was pared by 0 bases and J by 7 bases, with 8 bases of the junction left unmatched. CDR3 length: 16 amino acids. The chain's CDR3 is CSVEERPGTSGNEQFF. The CDR3 DNA sequence: TGCAGCGTTGAAGAGCGCCCCGGGACTAGCGGTAATGAGCAGTTCTTC.

This chain joins TRBV4-2 and TRBJ2-7; 8 bases align to TRBD2. J lost 4 bases, V lost 2 bases, and 7 bases had no gene match. Germline CDR1 reads LGHNA; CDR2 reads YNFKEQ. CDR3 length: 15 residues. This CDR3 reads CASSQNSGNLYEQYF. The CDR3, as DNA: TGTGCCAGCAGCCAAAATAGCGGGAATCTGTACGAGCAGTACTTC.

This clone occurred a few times. The gene calls are TRBV7-9 and TRBJ1-2; D gene ambiguous. Between the trimmed V and J ends, which lost 5 bases and 0 bases, there was a span of 4 bases. Germline values: CDR1 SEHNR, CDR2 FQNEAQ (reference sequence). The CDR3 is 12 residues long. CDR3 nucleotides: TGTGCCAGCAGCGACTCTAACTATGGCTACACCTTC. It specifies CASSDSNYGYTF.